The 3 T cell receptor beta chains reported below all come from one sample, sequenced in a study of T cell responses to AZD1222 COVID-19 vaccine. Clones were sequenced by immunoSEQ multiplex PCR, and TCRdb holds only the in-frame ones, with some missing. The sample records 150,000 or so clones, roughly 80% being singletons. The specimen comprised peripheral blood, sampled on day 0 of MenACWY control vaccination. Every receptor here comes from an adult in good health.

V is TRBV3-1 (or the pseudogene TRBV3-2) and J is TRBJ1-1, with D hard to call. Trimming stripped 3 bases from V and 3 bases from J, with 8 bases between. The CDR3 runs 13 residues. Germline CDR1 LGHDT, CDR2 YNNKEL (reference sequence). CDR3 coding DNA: TGTGCCAGCAGCCAGTTTGGGTACACTGAAGCTTTCTTT. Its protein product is CASSQFGYTEAFF.

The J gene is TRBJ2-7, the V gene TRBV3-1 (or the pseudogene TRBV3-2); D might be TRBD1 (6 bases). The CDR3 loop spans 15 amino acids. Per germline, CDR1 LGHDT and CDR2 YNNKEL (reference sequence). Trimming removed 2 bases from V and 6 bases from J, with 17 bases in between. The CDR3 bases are TGTGCCAGCAGCCAAAGGAACTACAGGGCTGGCGAGCAGTACTTC. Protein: CASSQRNYRAGEQYF.

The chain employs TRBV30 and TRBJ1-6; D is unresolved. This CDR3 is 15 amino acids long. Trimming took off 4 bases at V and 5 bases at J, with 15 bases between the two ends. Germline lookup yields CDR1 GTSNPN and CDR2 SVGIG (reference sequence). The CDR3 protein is CAWNRELIDNSPLHF. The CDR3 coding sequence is TGTGCCTGGAATCGGGAACTGATCGATAATTCACCCCTCCACTTT.